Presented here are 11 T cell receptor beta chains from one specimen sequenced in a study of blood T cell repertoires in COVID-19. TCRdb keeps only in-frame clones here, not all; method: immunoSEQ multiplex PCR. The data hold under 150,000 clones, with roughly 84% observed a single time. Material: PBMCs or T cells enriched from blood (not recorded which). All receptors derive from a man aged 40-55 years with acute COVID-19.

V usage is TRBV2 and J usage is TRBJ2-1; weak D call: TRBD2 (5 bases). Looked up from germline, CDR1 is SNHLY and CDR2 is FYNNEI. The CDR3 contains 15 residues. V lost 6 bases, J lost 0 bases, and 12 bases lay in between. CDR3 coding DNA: TGTGCCAGCAGAGACTACCGTAGCTCCTACAATGAGCAGTTCTTC. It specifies CASRDYRSSYNEQFF.

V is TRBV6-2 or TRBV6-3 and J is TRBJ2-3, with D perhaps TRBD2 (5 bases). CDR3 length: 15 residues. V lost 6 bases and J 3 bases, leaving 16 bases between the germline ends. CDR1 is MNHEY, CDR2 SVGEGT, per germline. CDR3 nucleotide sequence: TGTGCCAGCAGCACTTATTTTTCGGGGACAGATACGCAGTATTTT. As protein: CASSTYFSGTDTQYF.

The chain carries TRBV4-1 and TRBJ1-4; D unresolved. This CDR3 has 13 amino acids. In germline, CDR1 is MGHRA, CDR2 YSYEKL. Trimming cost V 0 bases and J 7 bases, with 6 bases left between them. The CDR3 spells CASSQEEGEKLFF. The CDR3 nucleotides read TGCGCCAGCAGCCAAGAAGAGGGTGAAAAACTGTTTTTT.

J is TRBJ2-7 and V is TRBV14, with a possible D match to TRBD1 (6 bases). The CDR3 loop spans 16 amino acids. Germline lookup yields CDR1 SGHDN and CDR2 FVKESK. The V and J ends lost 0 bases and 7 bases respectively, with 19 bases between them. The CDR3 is CASSQERVRDNGEQYF. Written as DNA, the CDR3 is TGTGCCAGCAGCCAAGAACGGGTCAGGGACAACGGGGAGCAGTACTTC.

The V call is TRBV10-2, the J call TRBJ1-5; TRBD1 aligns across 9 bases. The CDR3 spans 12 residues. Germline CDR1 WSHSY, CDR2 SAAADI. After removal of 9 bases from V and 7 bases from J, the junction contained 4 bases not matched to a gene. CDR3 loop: CASQTGGQPQHF. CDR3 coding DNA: TGCGCCAGTCAGACAGGGGGACAGCCCCAGCATTTT.

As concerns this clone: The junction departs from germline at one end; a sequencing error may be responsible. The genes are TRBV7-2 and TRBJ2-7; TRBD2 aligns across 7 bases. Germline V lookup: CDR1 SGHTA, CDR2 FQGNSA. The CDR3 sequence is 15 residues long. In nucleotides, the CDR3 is TGTGCCAGCACCTTAGGGGCGGGAGAGGCCTACGAGCAGTACTTC. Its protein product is CASTLGAGEAYEQYF.

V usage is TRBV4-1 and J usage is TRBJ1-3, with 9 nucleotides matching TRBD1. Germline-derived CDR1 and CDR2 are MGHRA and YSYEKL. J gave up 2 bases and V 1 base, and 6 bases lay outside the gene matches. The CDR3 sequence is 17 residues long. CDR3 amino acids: CASSQVYGTGTGNTIYF. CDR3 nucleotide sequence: TGCGCCAGCAGCCAAGTATACGGGACAGGGACTGGAAACACCATATATTTT.

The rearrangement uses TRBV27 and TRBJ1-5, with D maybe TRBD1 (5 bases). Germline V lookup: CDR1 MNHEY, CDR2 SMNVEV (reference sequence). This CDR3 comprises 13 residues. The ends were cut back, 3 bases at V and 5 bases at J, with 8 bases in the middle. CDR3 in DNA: TGTGCCAGCAGTTTGCGGGGGGATCAGCCCCAGCATTTT. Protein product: CASSLRGDQPQHF.

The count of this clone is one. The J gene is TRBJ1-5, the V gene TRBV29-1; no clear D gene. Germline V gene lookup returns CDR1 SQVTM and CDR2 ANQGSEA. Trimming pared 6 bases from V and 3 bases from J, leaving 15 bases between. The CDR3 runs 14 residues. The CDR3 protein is CSVAEGGYNQPQHF. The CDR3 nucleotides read TGCAGCGTGGCAGAGGGAGGCTACAATCAGCCCCAGCATTTT.

The CDR3 nucleotides read TGTGCCAGTAGCCGACAGATGAACACTGAAGCTTTCTTT. It codes for CASSRQMNTEAFF. V is TRBV19 and J is TRBJ1-1, with D perhaps TRBD1 (5 bases). The CDR3 is 13 amino acids. Germline V gene lookup returns CDR1 LNHDA and CDR2 SQIVND (reference sequence). Between the trimmed V and J ends, which lost 6 bases and 0 bases, there was a span of 8 bases.

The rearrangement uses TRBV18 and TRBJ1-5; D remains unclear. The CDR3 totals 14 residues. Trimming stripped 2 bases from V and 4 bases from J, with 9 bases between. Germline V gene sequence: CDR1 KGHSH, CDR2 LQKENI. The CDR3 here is CASSPSPGNQPQHF. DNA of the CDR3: TGTGCCAGCTCACCATCCCCGGGGAATCAGCCCCAGCATTTT.